This T cell receptor beta chain was identified in a study of T cell responses to AZD1222 COVID-19 vaccine. Study observations and caveats: Nearly half of the spike-specific TCRs reportedly recognize variant regions that carry no mutations.

TCRdb's copy holds only in-frame clones and misses some; the assay was immunoSEQ multiplex PCR. The sample lists 70,000 to 95,000 clones, around 91% seen once, with roughly 2.7% in the top ten. As concerns this clone: What it recognizes is unknown.

The V and J ends lost 1 base and 7 bases respectively, with 19 bases between them. Germline V gives CDR1 LGHNA, CDR2 YSLEER. This CDR3 is built from 17 residues. The receptor was isolated from an adult who received the AZD1222 COVID-19 vaccine. Specimen: peripheral blood, collected 28 days after the second AZD1222 dose. V usage is TRBV4-3 and J usage is TRBJ1-4; D perhaps matches TRBD1 (6 bases). As DNA, the CDR3 is TGCGCCAGCAGCCAAGGGGGGGCTCCTCGCTTTGGTGAAAAACTGTTTTTT. Translated, it gives CASSQGGAPRFGEKLFF.